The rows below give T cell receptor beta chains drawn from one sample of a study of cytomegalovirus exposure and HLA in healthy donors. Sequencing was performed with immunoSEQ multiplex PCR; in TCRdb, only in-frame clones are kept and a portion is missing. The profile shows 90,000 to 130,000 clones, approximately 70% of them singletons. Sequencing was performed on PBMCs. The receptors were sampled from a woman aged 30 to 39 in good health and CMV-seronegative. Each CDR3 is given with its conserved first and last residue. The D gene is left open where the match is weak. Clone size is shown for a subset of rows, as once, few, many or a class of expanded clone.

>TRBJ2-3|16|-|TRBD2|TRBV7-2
CASSLIGTSVGDTQYF
TGTGCCAGCAGCTTAATAGGGACTAGCGTCGGAGATACGCAGTATTTT
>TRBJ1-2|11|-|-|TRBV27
CASSSGYGYTF
TGTGCCAGCAGTTCGGGATATGGCTACACCTTC
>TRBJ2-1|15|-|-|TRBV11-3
CASSLYGSSPNEQFF
TGTGCCAGCAGCTTATACGGGAGTTCTCCCAATGAGCAGTTCTTC
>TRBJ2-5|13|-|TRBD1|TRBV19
CASRRTGMETQYF
TGTGCCAGTAGACGGACAGGGATGGAGACCCAGTACTTC
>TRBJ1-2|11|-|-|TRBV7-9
CASSENYGYTF
TGTGCCAGTTCGGAGAACTATGGCTACACCTTC
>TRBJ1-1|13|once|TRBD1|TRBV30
CAWGTGLNTEAFF
TGTGCCTGGGGGACAGGGTTGAACACTGAAGCTTTCTTT
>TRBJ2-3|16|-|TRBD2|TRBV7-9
CASSLGGVAGADTQYF
TGTGCCAGCAGCTTAGGGGGCGTAGCGGGGGCAGATACGCAGTATTTT
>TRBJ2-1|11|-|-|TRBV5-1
CASSYSNEQFF
TGCGCCAGCAGCTACTCCAATGAGCAGTTCTTC
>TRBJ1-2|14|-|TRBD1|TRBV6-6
CASSYSTGGFGYTF
TGTGCCAGCAGTTACTCGACAGGGGGCTTTGGCTACACCTTC
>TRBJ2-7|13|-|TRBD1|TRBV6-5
CASTSGTGYEQYF
TGTGCCAGCACTTCCGGGACAGGCTACGAGCAGTACTTC
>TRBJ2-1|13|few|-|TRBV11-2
CASRYGEYNEQFF
TGTGCCAGCAGGTATGGAGAATACAATGAGCAGTTCTTC
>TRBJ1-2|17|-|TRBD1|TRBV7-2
CASSLVLGGGQGYGYTF
TGTGCCAGCAGCTTAGTACTTGGAGGTGGACAGGGCTATGGCTACACCTTC
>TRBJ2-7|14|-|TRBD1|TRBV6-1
CASSMGQVSYEQYF
TGTGCCAGCTCGATGGGACAGGTCTCATACGAGCAGTACTTC
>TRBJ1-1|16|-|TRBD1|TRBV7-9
CASSFLTRDRNTEAFF
TGTGCCAGCAGCTTCCTCACCCGGGACAGGAACACTGAAGCTTTCTTT
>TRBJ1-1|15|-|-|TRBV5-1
CASSWGGAPDTEAFF
TGCGCCAGCAGCTGGGGGGGCGCTCCGGACACTGAAGCTTTCTTT
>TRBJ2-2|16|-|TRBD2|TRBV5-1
CASSLAPSGGTGELFF
TGCGCCAGCAGCTTGGCCCCTAGCGGAGGCACCGGGGAGCTGTTTTTT
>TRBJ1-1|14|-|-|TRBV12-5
CASGLGTETAEAFF
TGTGCTAGTGGTTTGGGGACGGAGACAGCAGAAGCTTTCTTT
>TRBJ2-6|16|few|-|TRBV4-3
CASSQDGGPGANVLTF
TGCGCCAGCAGCCAAGACGGGGGACCAGGGGCCAACGTCCTGACTTTC
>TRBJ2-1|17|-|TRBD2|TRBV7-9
CASSPRPGLGAYNEQFF
TGTGCCAGCAGCCCTAGGCCGGGACTAGGGGCTTACAATGAGCAGTTCTTC
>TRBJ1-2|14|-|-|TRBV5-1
CASSLEGGGGGYTF
TGCGCCAGCAGCTTGGAAGGTGGGGGCGGTGGCTACACCTTC
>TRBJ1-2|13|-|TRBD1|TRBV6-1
CASSEGQDYGYTF
TGTGCCAGCAGTGAGGGACAGGACTATGGCTACACCTTC
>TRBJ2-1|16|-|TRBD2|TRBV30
CAWSVGGSISYNEQFF
TGTGCCTGGAGTGTGGGCGGGAGTATATCCTACAATGAGCAGTTCTTC
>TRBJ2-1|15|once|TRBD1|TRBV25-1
CASRGTGGLYNEQFF
TGTGCCAGCAGGGGGACAGGGGGGCTCTACAATGAGCAGTTCTTC
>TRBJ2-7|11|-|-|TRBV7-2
CASSSLYEQYF
TGTGCCAGCAGCTCACTCTACGAGCAGTACTTC
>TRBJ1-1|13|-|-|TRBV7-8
CASSFPGNTEAFF
TGTGCCAGCAGCTTCCCAGGGAACACTGAAGCTTTCTTT
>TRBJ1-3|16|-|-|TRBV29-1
CSVDSSGDPSGNTIYF
TGCAGCGTTGATTCATCCGGGGATCCCTCTGGAAACACCATATATTTT
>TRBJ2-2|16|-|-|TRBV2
CASSGEQNLNTGELFF
TGTGCCAGCAGTGGCGAACAGAACTTGAACACCGGGGAGCTGTTTTTT
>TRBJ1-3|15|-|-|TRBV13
CASSLDRRSGNTIYF
TGTGCCAGCAGCCTGGACAGAAGATCTGGAAACACCATATATTTT
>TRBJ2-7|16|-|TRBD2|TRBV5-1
CASSRGTSDEAYEQYF
TGCGCCAGCAGCCGCGGGACTAGCGACGAAGCCTACGAGCAGTACTTC
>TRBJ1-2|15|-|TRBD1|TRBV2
CASSTGQGGNYGYTF
TGTGCCAGCAGTACCGGACAGGGAGGTAACTATGGCTACACCTTC
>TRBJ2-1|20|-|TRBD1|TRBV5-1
CASSSRTGMERVTPGHEQFF
TGCGCCAGCAGCTCTAGGACAGGAATGGAGAGGGTGACCCCAGGCCATGAGCAGTTCTTC
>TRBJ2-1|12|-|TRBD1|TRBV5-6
CASSFQGARGFF
TGTGCCAGCAGCTTTCAGGGGGCGAGAGGGTTCTTC
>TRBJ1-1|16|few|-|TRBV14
CASSQGTGRPNTEAFF
TGTGCCAGCAGCCAAGGCACAGGGAGACCGAACACTGAAGCTTTCTTT
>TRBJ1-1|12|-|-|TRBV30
CACLRENTEAFF
TGTGCCTGCCTCAGGGAGAACACTGAAGCTTTCTTT
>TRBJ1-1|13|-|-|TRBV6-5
CASSYSLNTEAFF
TGTGCCAGCAGTTACTCGCTAAACACTGAAGCTTTCTTT
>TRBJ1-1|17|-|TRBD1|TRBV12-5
CASGLAPRGTGYTEAFF
TGTGCTAGTGGTTTGGCACCTAGGGGGACAGGCTACACTGAAGCTTTCTTT
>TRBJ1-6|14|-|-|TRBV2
CASNHPSGGSPLHF
TGTGCCAGCAATCACCCGTCGGGGGGGTCACCCCTCCACTTT
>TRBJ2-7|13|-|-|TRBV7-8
CASSLAQGGEQYF
TGTGCCAGCAGCTTAGCGCAGGGTGGAGAGCAGTACTTC
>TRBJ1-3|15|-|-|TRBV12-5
CASGPGRDTGNTIYF
TGTGCTAGTGGTCCCGGCAGGGACACTGGAAACACCATATATTTT
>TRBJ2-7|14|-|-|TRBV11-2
CASSPRTDSYEQYF
TGTGCCAGCAGCCCCCGGACAGACTCCTACGAGCAGTACTTC
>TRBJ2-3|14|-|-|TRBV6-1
CASSEGQGTDTQYF
TGTGCCAGCAGTGAAGGGCAGGGAACAGATACGCAGTATTTT
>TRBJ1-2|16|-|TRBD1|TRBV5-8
CASRRTGAITVYGYTF
TGTGCCAGCCGTCGGACAGGGGCCATCACCGTCTATGGCTACACCTTC
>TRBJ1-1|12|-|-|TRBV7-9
CASSFVGFEAFF
TGTGCCAGCAGCTTTGTGGGCTTTGAAGCTTTCTTT
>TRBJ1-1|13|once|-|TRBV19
CASSPGMNTEAFF
TGTGCCAGTAGTCCAGGGATGAACACTGAAGCTTTCTTT
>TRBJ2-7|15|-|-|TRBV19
CASSVYSGPVYEQYF
TGTGCCAGTAGTGTCTACAGTGGTCCCGTCTACGAGCAGTACTTC
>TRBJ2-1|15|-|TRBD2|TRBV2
CASSDPASGLAEQFF
TGTGCCAGCAGCGATCCCGCGTCGGGACTAGCGGAGCAGTTCTTC
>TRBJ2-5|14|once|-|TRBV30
CAWSTYWGEETQYF
TGTGCCTGGAGTACTTACTGGGGGGAAGAGACCCAGTACTTC
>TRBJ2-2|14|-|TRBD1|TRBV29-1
CSVGWTGGTGELFF
TGCAGCGTTGGATGGACAGGGGGCACCGGGGAGCTGTTTTTT
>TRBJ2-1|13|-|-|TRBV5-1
CASSLGATGEQFF
TGCGCCAGCAGCTTGGGTGCCACGGGTGAGCAGTTCTTC
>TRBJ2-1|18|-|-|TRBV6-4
CASTTTQQAVKFVNEQFF
TGTGCCAGCACTACGACCCAACAGGCAGTGAAGTTTGTTAATGAGCAGTTCTTC
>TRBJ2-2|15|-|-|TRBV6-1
CASRDRQTSVGELFF
TGTGCCAGCAGAGATAGACAGACAAGCGTCGGGGAGCTGTTTTTT
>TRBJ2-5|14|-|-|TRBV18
CASSPRRAGETQYF
TGTGCCAGCTCACCACGGAGGGCCGGGGAGACCCAGTACTTC
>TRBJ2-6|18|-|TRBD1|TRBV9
CASSSPGTGPPGANVLTF
TGTGCCAGCAGCTCCCCCGGGACAGGGCCCCCAGGGGCCAACGTCCTGACTTTC
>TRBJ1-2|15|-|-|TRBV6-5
CASRRGGPEFYGYTF
TGTGCCAGCAGGCGGGGGGGGCCAGAATTCTATGGCTACACCTTC
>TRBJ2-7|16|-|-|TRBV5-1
CASSLLDSASSYEQYF
TGCGCCAGCAGCTTGCTGGACAGCGCCAGCTCCTACGAGCAGTACTTC